Listed below are T cell receptor beta chains from one sample, sequenced in a study of CD8 T cells in Susac syndrome. TCRdb called the immunoSEQ multiplex PCR reads again in MiXCR, with one record for every CDR3 protein. Of fewer than 85,000 distinct CDR3 sequences listed, 95% are singletons. Sequenced sample: CD8+ T cells from PBMCs. These receptors originate from a human donor with Susac syndrome. Both conserved end residues are part of each CDR3. The D gene is left open where the match is weak. Only part of the rows carry a size: once, few, many, or a class if the clone is expanded.

TRBV20-1,TRBD2,NA,15,TRBJ2-7,CSAHGLAGVRYEQYF,TGCAGTGCCCACGGACTAGCGGGAGTCCGCTACGAGCAGTACTTC
TRBV18,TRBD1,NA,16,TRBJ2-1,CASSPPSGQGWDEQFF,TGTGCCAGCTCACCACCTTCGGGACAGGGGTGGGATGAGCAGTTCTTC
TRBV15,TRBD2,NA,13,TRBJ2-7,CATSLAGGYEQYF,TGTGCCACCTCGCTAGCGGGAGGTTACGAGCAGTACTTC
TRBV19,NA,NA,16,TRBJ2-2,CASTPWEQSNTGELFF,TGTGCCAGTACCCCATGGGAGCAATCGAACACCGGGGAGCTGTTTTTT
TRBV15,TRBD1,once,21,TRBJ2-6,CATSSDRDRGLWMAGANVLTF,TGTGCCACCAGCAGTGACCGGGACAGGGGCCTCTGGATGGCTGGGGCCAACGTCCTGACTTTC
TRBV20-1,NA,NA,16,TRBJ2-6,CSANTGFGTGANVLTF,TGCAGTGCCAATACAGGGTTTGGGACTGGGGCCAACGTCCTGACTTTC
TRBV5-6,NA,NA,14,TRBJ1-4,CASSFGPTNEKLFF,TGTGCCAGCAGCTTCGGACCAACTAATGAAAAACTGTTTTTT
TRBV13,NA,NA,13,TRBJ2-7,CASSFTASYEQYF,TGTGCCAGCAGCTTTACAGCTTCCTACGAGCAGTACTTC
TRBV9,TRBD2,NA,15,TRBJ2-1,CASSVGLAGPNEQFF,TGTGCCAGCAGCGTCGGACTAGCGGGACCCAATGAGCAGTTCTTC
TRBV30,TRBD2,NA,14,TRBJ2-3,CAWSSGLATDTQYF,TGTGCCTGGAGTTCGGGACTAGCAACAGATACGCAGTATTTT
TRBV9,NA,NA,12,TRBJ2-1,CASRGDNDEQFF,TGTGCCAGCAGGGGAGACAATGATGAGCAGTTCTTC
TRBV19,NA,NA,15,TRBJ2-1,CASSIGGFPANEQFF,TGTGCCAGTAGTATAGGAGGGTTCCCTGCCAATGAGCAGTTCTTC
TRBV9,NA,NA,14,TRBJ1-1,CASSVVSGHTEAFF,TGTGCCAGCAGCGTAGTTTCAGGGCACACTGAAGCTTTCTTT
TRBV2,NA,once,15,TRBJ1-2,CASSDPRARGDGYTF,TGTGCCAGCAGTGACCCCCGGGCACGAGGCGACGGCTACACCTTC
TRBV23-1,TRBD1,NA,14,TRBJ2-7,CASSQSSGGYEQYF,TGCGCCAGCAGTCAATCGTCAGGGGGCTACGAGCAGTACTTC
TRBV19,TRBD1,once,15,TRBJ2-7,CASRTGQGLSYEQYF,TGTGCCAGTAGGACGGGACAGGGTCTTTCCTACGAGCAGTACTTC
TRBV2,NA,NA,10,TRBJ2-1,CARTGGEQFF,TGTGCCCGAACCGGGGGTGAGCAGTTCTTC
TRBV5-4,NA,NA,15,TRBJ2-1,CASSMPEAGDNEQFF,TGTGCCAGCAGCATGCCGGAGGCCGGGGACAATGAGCAGTTCTTC
TRBV4-1,TRBD2,once,16,TRBJ2-1,CASSQDELAGGDEQFF,TGCGCCAGCAGCCAAGACGAACTAGCGGGTGGTGATGAGCAGTTCTTC
TRBV7-3,TRBD2,NA,15,TRBJ2-1,CASRFQSGTSNEQFF,TGTGCCAGCAGGTTTCAGAGCGGGACTTCCAATGAGCAGTTCTTC
TRBV20-1,NA,NA,13,TRBJ2-1,CSARTPSYNEQFF,TGCAGTGCTCGGACTCCATCCTACAATGAGCAGTTCTTC
TRBV12-3/TRBV12-4,NA,NA,12,TRBJ2-5,CASSTFQETQYF,TGTGCCAGCAGCACTTTCCAAGAGACCCAGTACTTC
TRBV30,NA,NA,12,TRBJ1-5,CAWGYSNQPQHF,TGTGCCTGGGGATATAGCAATCAGCCCCAGCATTTT
TRBV20-1,TRBD1,NA,15,TRBJ2-7,CSARTEDRSSYEQYF,TGCAGTGCCCGAACCGAGGACAGGTCTTCCTACGAGCAGTACTTC
TRBV7-9,TRBD2,NA,15,TRBJ2-3,CASSSPGGSTDTQYF,TGTGCCAGCAGCTCTCCGGGAGGTAGCACAGATACGCAGTATTTT
TRBV5-6,TRBD1,NA,16,TRBJ2-6,CASSTIRGPGANVLTF,TGTGCCAGCAGCACGATTAGGGGGCCAGGGGCCAACGTCCTGACTTTC
TRBV9,NA,NA,15,TRBJ1-1,CASSVEGGAYHEAFF,TGTGCCAGCAGCGTAGAAGGAGGGGCCTACCATGAAGCTTTCTTT
TRBV5-1,TRBD1,NA,12,TRBJ1-1,CASSYTGDEAFF,TGCGCCAGCAGCTATACAGGGGATGAAGCTTTCTTT
TRBV5-1,TRBD2,NA,17,TRBJ2-1,CASSPNLAGDVYNEQFF,TGCGCCAGCAGCCCAAATCTAGCGGGAGACGTCTACAATGAGCAGTTCTTC
TRBV29-1,NA,NA,14,TRBJ2-5,CSVYPPGREETQYF,TGCAGCGTTTACCCCCCTGGCAGGGAAGAGACCCAGTACTTC
TRBV7-6,NA,NA,17,TRBJ2-6,CASSLVSPLERANVLTF,TGTGCCAGCAGCTTAGTTTCCCCTCTCGAAAGGGCCAACGTCCTGACTTTC
TRBV6-5,NA,NA,12,TRBJ2-7,CASRGQIYEQYF,TGTGCCAGCAGAGGACAGATCTACGAGCAGTACTTC
TRBV6-4,TRBD2,NA,14,TRBJ2-1,CASSGLAGGNEQFF,TGTGCCAGCTCGGGACTAGCGGGAGGGAATGAGCAGTTCTTC
TRBV20-1,NA,NA,14,TRBJ2-7,CSARDFYRTYEQYF,TGCAGTGCTAGAGATTTCTACAGGACCTACGAGCAGTACTTC
TRBV12-3/TRBV12-4,TRBD2,NA,16,TRBJ2-3,CASGLGLAGRTDTQYF,TGTGCCAGCGGGTTAGGACTAGCGGGACGCACAGATACGCAGTATTTT
TRBV4-2,NA,once,12,TRBJ2-7,CASSQGRYEQYF,TGTGCCAGCAGCCAGGGAAGGTACGAGCAGTACTTC
TRBV30,NA,NA,13,TRBJ1-1,CAWSVGGYTEAFF,TGTGCCTGGAGTGTGGGCGGATACACTGAAGCTTTCTTT
TRBV20-1,NA,NA,13,TRBJ1-1,CSASQGIHTEAFF,TGCAGTGCTAGCCAGGGCATACACACTGAAGCTTTCTTT
TRBV5-1,TRBD2,NA,14,TRBJ2-7,CASSPAGGDYEQYF,TGCGCCAGCAGCCCCGCGGGAGGGGATTACGAGCAGTACTTC
TRBV5-6,NA,NA,14,TRBJ1-2,CASSLGGSNYGYTF,TGTGCCAGCAGCTTGGGGGGCAGCAACTATGGCTACACCTTC
TRBV5-6,TRBD2,NA,16,TRBJ2-5,CASSSSRTSGIETQYF,TGTGCCAGCAGCTCATCTAGGACTAGCGGGATAGAGACCCAGTACTTC
TRBV29-1,TRBD2,NA,15,TRBJ2-7,CSVELLAGGDYEQYF,TGCAGCGTTGAATTACTAGCGGGAGGGGACTACGAGCAGTACTTC
TRBV27,NA,NA,15,TRBJ2-1,CASSQGATGYNEQFF,TGTGCCAGCAGTCAAGGGGCAACAGGCTACAATGAGCAGTTCTTC
TRBV12-3/TRBV12-4,TRBD2,NA,16,TRBJ2-3,CASSLFAGAGTDTQYF,TGTGCCAGCAGTTTATTTGCGGGAGCTGGCACAGATACGCAGTATTTT
TRBV5-6,TRBD2,NA,16,TRBJ2-1,CASSSSAGGPYNEQFF,TGTGCCAGCAGCTCCTCAGCGGGAGGGCCCTACAATGAGCAGTTCTTC
TRBV29-1,NA,NA,12,TRBJ1-2,CSAAKGVGGYTF,TGCAGCGCCGCGAAGGGGGTTGGGGGCTACACCTTC
TRBV4-1,TRBD1,NA,14,TRBJ2-7,CASSHGTGSYEQYF,TGCGCCAGCAGCCACGGGACAGGGAGCTACGAGCAGTACTTC
TRBV7-9,NA,NA,13,TRBJ2-3,CASSSPLTDTQYF,TGTGCCAGCAGCTCACCCCTAACCGATACGCAGTATTTT
TRBV30,NA,once,15,TRBJ2-1,CAWSVPRYSYNEQFF,TGTGCCTGGAGTGTACCGCGGTACTCCTACAATGAGCAGTTCTTC
TRBV4-3,NA,NA,16,TRBJ2-1,CASSQDLADTYNEQFF,TGCGCCAGCAGCCAAGATCTGGCTGACACCTACAATGAGCAGTTCTTC
TRBV6-5,TRBD1,once,14,TRBJ2-5,CASSLTGVWETQYF,TGTGCCAGCAGTTTGACAGGGGTTTGGGAGACCCAGTACTTC
TRBV19,NA,NA,14,TRBJ2-3,CASSIAAFTDTQYF,TGTGCCAGTAGTATAGCGGCTTTTACAGATACGCAGTATTTT
TRBV7-2,NA,NA,17,TRBJ2-3,CASSFTGLAMNTDTQYF,TGTGCCAGCAGCTTTACTGGTCTAGCGATGAACACAGATACGCAGTATTTT